In its sample, the clone carrying this TCR beta chain was seen many times. This sample stems from a study of molecular identifiers for immune sequencing clone quantification. Each CDR3 protein gets one entry after TCRdb re-called the PCR reads with MiXCR. The sample yields tens of thousands of distinct CDR3 sequences, about 17% seen once. The CDR3 covers 14 residues. Trimming took 3 bases from V and 7 from J, leaving 13 bases between them. Per the germline V gene, CDR1 is LGHNA and CDR2 is YSLEER. The sequenced sample consisted of naive CD8+ T cells from blood, with Jurkat cell RNA spiked in. The sample's subset: FACS-sorted CD8+CD4-CCR7+CD45RA+ naive T cells. This sequence originates from a human donor in good health. Some libraries in this study had Jurkat cell RNA spiked in. The chain uses TRBV4-3 and TRBJ2-1; D possibly corresponds to TRBD1 (6 bases). The CDR3, as DNA: TGCGCCAGCAGCCAGGGGGCCACGGCAAATGAGCAGTTCTTC. This gives the protein CASSQGATANEQFF.